This TCR beta chain was found in a study of beta chain features in type 1 diabetes. General study results and limits: All four CD4+ subsets from Type 1 diabetes patients carried moderately but significantly shorter TCRB CDR3s. Naive, central memory and regulatory TCRB repertoires appeared more similar among patients than healthy donors.

The whole isolated RNA underwent reverse transcription, so sequencing captured expressed TCRB transcripts. Sequenced by immunoSEQ multiplex PCR; TCRdb stores in-frame clones only, minus some. The repertoire holds roughly 180,000 clones, 7.8% seen once, with more than 0.75% in the top ten. The germline gives CDR1 KGHSH, CDR2 LQKENI. This CDR3 has 14 residues. V was clipped by 3 bases and J by 5 bases; unmatched bases: 7. This clone was recorded a few times. Its antigen is still unknown. The source of this sequence is a woman in her forties with type 1 diabetes. The chain joins TRBV18 to TRBJ2-7, with 7 bases fitting TRBD1. The sample taken for sequencing was central memory CD4+ T cells from blood. The CDR3 nucleotides read TGTGCCAGCTCACCGGTCAGGGGGAAGGACGAGCAGTACTTC. Translated, it gives CASSPVRGKDEQYF.